The entry below gives a single TCR beta chain sequence along with its context. The germline CDR1 and CDR2 sequences are KGHDR and SFDVKD. V dropped 3 bases and J dropped 4; count of bases not matched to a gene: 27. The CDR3 extends over 23 amino acids. Sequencing used immunoSEQ multiplex PCR; TCRdb keeps in-frame clones, though not all of them. Among 250,000 to 350,000 clones listed, approximately 90% were seen once. These data are taken from a study of blood T cell repertoires in COVID-19. This clonotype was sampled from a woman between 35 and 50 years old who had recovered from COVID-19. The chain links TRBV24-1 to TRBJ2-1; 9 bases map to TRBD1. Sequenced: PBMCs or T cells enriched from blood (not recorded which). Written as DNA, the CDR3 is TGTGCCACCAGTGATCGGGGGCTAGCCGGGGGGACAGGGTTTAGGGAAAGATACAATGAGCAGTTCTTC. Translation: CATSDRGLAGGTGFRERYNEQFF.